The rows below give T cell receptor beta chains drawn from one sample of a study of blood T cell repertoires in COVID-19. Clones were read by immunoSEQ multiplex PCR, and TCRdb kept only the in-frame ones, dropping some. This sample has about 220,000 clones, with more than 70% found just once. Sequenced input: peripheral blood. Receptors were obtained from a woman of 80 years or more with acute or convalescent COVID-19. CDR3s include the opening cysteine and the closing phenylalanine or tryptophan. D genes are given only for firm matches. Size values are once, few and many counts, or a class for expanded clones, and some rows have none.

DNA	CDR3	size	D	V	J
TGTGCCAGCAGCCAGGGGCGGCGGACCTCTGGAAACACCATATATTTT	CASSQGRRTSGNTIYF	NA	NA	TRBV14	TRBJ1-3
TGTGCCAGCAGAACGCAGGGGGAGAGGTATGGCTACACCTTC	CASRTQGERYGYTF	NA	TRBD1	TRBV6-5	TRBJ1-2
TGTGCCAGCAGCTCCGGACAGGGTACAACACTATACACCTTC	CASSSGQGTTLYTF	NA	TRBD1	TRBV7-9	TRBJ1-2
TGTGCCAGCAGTCCCCGGTCCGGGACTAGCGGTCTATCCTACAATGAGCAGTTCTTC	CASSPRSGTSGLSYNEQFF	NA	TRBD2	TRBV6-6	TRBJ2-1
TGTGCCAGCAGCTTAGGGACAGCTAACTATGGCTACACCTTC	CASSLGTANYGYTF	NA	TRBD1	TRBV5-4	TRBJ1-2
TGTGCCAGCAGCTCCCTTGGCAGGGGGCTCACTGAAGCTTTCTTT	CASSSLGRGLTEAFF	few	TRBD1	TRBV11-2	TRBJ1-1
TGTGCCAGCAATCGGGACAGCTATGGCTACACCTTC	CASNRDSYGYTF	NA	TRBD1	TRBV6-5	TRBJ1-2
TGTGCCAGCAGCTTACAGGGGAACTATGGCTACACCTTC	CASSLQGNYGYTF	NA	TRBD1	TRBV5-4	TRBJ1-2
TGTGCCAGCAGCTACAGGGAGGGGGATTCACCCCTCCACTTT	CASSYREGDSPLHF	NA	NA	TRBV7-8	TRBJ1-6
TGTGCCAGCAGCCACCCCGGGGGCTACAATGAGCAGTTCTTC	CASSHPGGYNEQFF	NA	NA	TRBV14	TRBJ2-1
TGTGCCAGCTCACCATATGTACAGGGCTATGGCTACACCTTC	CASSPYVQGYGYTF	NA	NA	TRBV18	TRBJ1-2
TGTGCCAGCAGTGAGGCTGGACAGGTAACCGGGGAGCTGTTTTTT	CASSEAGQVTGELFF	NA	TRBD1	TRBV6-1	TRBJ2-2
TGTGCCAGCAGCAGAATCGGCAATGAGCAGTTCTTC	CASSRIGNEQFF	NA	NA	TRBV11-2	TRBJ2-1
TGCGCCAGCAGCTTACAGGGCATTTCAGCAGATACGCAGTATTTT	CASSLQGISADTQYF	NA	NA	TRBV5-1	TRBJ2-3
TGCAGTGCTAGTGATGAGTTGAGGTATGGCTACACCTTC	CSASDELRYGYTF	NA	NA	TRBV20-1	TRBJ1-2
TGTGCCAGCAGCTTGGACAGGAACTATGGCTACACCTTC	CASSLDRNYGYTF	NA	NA	TRBV5-4	TRBJ1-2
TGTGCCAGCAGCCCCGGGACAGGGTTTGGCTACACCTTC	CASSPGTGFGYTF	NA	TRBD1	TRBV6-4	TRBJ1-2
TGCGCCAGCAGCCAATCAGGCGGCAATCAGCCCCAGCATTTT	CASSQSGGNQPQHF	once	NA	TRBV4-1	TRBJ1-5
TGTGCCAGCAGCCAGGGGACAGGGACTGAAGCTTTCTTT	CASSQGTGTEAFF	NA	TRBD1	TRBV9	TRBJ1-1
TGCAGCGCCCGACGAGGGACTAATGAAAAACTGTTTTTT	CSARRGTNEKLFF	NA	NA	TRBV29-1	TRBJ1-4
TGTGCCAGCAGGGGACAGGGTTCCTACGAGCAGTACTTC	CASRGQGSYEQYF	NA	TRBD1	TRBV6-5	TRBJ2-7
TGTGCCACCAGCAGAGCGGGGGGGGGCACTGAAGCTTTCTTT	CATSRAGGGTEAFF	few	NA	TRBV15	TRBJ1-1
TGTGCCAGCAGCCCAACTACGGGACAGGGCCGTGAAAAACTGTTTTTT	CASSPTTGQGREKLFF	NA	TRBD1	TRBV7-2	TRBJ1-4
TGTGCCAGCAGCCGAGAATCAAGCTCTGGAAACACCATATATTTT	CASSRESSSGNTIYF	NA	NA	TRBV5-4	TRBJ1-3
TGTGCCAGCAGGAAACAGGGCCATAACACTGAAGCTTTCTTT	CASRKQGHNTEAFF	NA	NA	TRBV6-5	TRBJ1-1
TGTGCCAGCAGCGAGGGACAGGGGGCGCGTGAGACCCAGTACTTC	CASSEGQGARETQYF	few	TRBD1	TRBV9	TRBJ2-5
TGTGCCAGCAACCCAGCGGGGGGCCATGGGGAGCAGTACTTC	CASNPAGGHGEQYF	NA	TRBD2	TRBV6-6	TRBJ2-7
TGTGCCACCAGCAGAGATAGGACACGCGTTAATGAAAAACTGTTTTTT	CATSRDRTRVNEKLFF	NA	NA	TRBV15	TRBJ1-4
TGTGCCAGTAGTAACAGGGTGACAAATTCACCCCTCCACTTT	CASSNRVTNSPLHF	few	NA	TRBV19	TRBJ1-6
TGTGCCAGCAGCCTTCAAGGGGGACACACAGATACGCAGTATTTT	CASSLQGGHTDTQYF	NA	NA	TRBV7-3	TRBJ2-3
TGTGCCAGCAGCCGAGACAGGGGCACTGAAGCTTTCTTT	CASSRDRGTEAFF	NA	TRBD1	TRBV7-3	TRBJ1-1
TGTGCCAGCAGGGGACAGTTGAATTCACCCCTCCACTTT	CASRGQLNSPLHF	NA	TRBD1	TRBV2	TRBJ1-6
TGTGCCAGCAGGCAGTGGCAAACAAACACCGGGGAGCTGTTTTTT	CASRQWQTNTGELFF	NA	NA	TRBV7-8	TRBJ2-2
TGTGCCAGCAGCTTAGTACAGGGGGTCGAAAAACTGTTTTTT	CASSLVQGVEKLFF	few	TRBD1	TRBV7-2	TRBJ1-4
TGTGCCAGCAGTTTCCAGGATAGCACAGATACGCAGTATTTT	CASSFQDSTDTQYF	NA	NA	TRBV27	TRBJ2-3
TGCGCCAGCAGTGAGTTGACAGTGGGATGGGACACCTTC	CASSELTVGWDTF	NA	NA	TRBV10-1	TRBJ1-2
TGTGCCACCAGCAGAAACAGGGGAAGCAATCAGCCCCAGCATTTT	CATSRNRGSNQPQHF	NA	TRBD1	TRBV15	TRBJ1-5
TGTGCCAGCTCACTCCGGGACAGGGGGCAGGAGGGCTACACCTTC	CASSLRDRGQEGYTF	few	TRBD1	TRBV18	TRBJ1-2
TGTGCCAGCAGCCAAGCATCAAGGACAGGGGCCTATGGCTACACCTTC	CASSQASRTGAYGYTF	NA	TRBD1	TRBV3-1/TRBV3-2	TRBJ1-2
TGTGCCAGCAGTTTCCTATCTGCCGGGTTTGGGCAGTTCTTC	CASSFLSAGFGQFF	NA	NA	TRBV27	TRBJ2-1
TGTGCCAGCAGTTTCCTAGCAACTAATGAAAAACTGTTTTTT	CASSFLATNEKLFF	NA	NA	TRBV27	TRBJ1-4
TGTGCCAGCAGCTTAGAGGGACTAGCGGGGGGATCTACGCAGTATTTT	CASSLEGLAGGSTQYF	NA	TRBD2	TRBV11-2	TRBJ2-3
TGTGCCAGCAGTTTTGTAGCGGGGGGCCGAGGGACCCAGTACTTC	CASSFVAGGRGTQYF	NA	TRBD2	TRBV27	TRBJ2-5
TGTGCCAGCAGCCCCTTGGGCAAACAGGCCTACTCTGGAAACACCATATATTTT	CASSPLGKQAYSGNTIYF	NA	NA	TRBV7-6	TRBJ1-3
TGTGCCAGCATCGGACTAGCGCTGAATGAGCAGTTCTTC	CASIGLALNEQFF	NA	TRBD2	TRBV7-9	TRBJ2-1
TGTGCCAGCAGAGGACTAGCGGGGGCCTACGAGCAGTACTTC	CASRGLAGAYEQYF	NA	TRBD2	TRBV2	TRBJ2-7
TGTGCCAGCAGCTTAGCGGACAGTTACACAGATACGCAGTATTTT	CASSLADSYTDTQYF	NA	NA	TRBV7-2	TRBJ2-3
TGTGCCAGCAGTTCCCAAGGAGGGACCGGCTACAATGAGCAGTTCTTC	CASSSQGGTGYNEQFF	NA	NA	TRBV27	TRBJ2-1
TGTGCCTGGAGGGAATACGACAGGTTTAACTCTGGGGCCAACGTCCTGACTTTC	CAWREYDRFNSGANVLTF	NA	NA	TRBV30	TRBJ2-6
TGTGCCACCCCAGGGCCCCGCGGCTACACCTTC	CATPGPRGYTF	few	NA	TRBV21-1	TRBJ1-2
TGTGCCAGCAGTTTAACAGGGGTCTATGGCTACACCTTC	CASSLTGVYGYTF	few	TRBD1	TRBV27	TRBJ1-2
TGTGCCAGCAGCCCCCACGGGGGGGGGCTGGACACCGGGGAGCTGTTTTTT	CASSPHGGGLDTGELFF	NA	TRBD2	TRBV5-4	TRBJ2-2
TGCGCCAGCAGCTTGGGGGACAGGGGTCTCGACCCCCTCCACTTT	CASSLGDRGLDPLHF	once	TRBD1	TRBV5-1	TRBJ1-6